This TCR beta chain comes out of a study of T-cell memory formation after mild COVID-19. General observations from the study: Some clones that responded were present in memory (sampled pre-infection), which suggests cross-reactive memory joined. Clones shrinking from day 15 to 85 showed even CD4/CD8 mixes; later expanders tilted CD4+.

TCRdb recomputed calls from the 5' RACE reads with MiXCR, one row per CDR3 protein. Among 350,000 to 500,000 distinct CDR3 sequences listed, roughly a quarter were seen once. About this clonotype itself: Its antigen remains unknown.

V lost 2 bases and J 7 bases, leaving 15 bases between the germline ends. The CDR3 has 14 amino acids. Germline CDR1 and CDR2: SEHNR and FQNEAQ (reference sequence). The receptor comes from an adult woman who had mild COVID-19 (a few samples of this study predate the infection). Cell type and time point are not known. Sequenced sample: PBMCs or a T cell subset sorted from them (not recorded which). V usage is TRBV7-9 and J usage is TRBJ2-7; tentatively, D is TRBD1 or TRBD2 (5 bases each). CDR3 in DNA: TGTGCCAGCAGCTTAACCCCCGGGACGGGTGAGCAGTACTTC. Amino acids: CASSLTPGTGEQYF.